The 31 T cell receptor beta chains reported below all come from one sample, sequenced in a study of shared clonotypes between healthy human individuals. TCRdb's copy holds only in-frame clones and misses some; the assay was immunoSEQ multiplex PCR. The sample lists approximately 500,000 clones, over 75% occurring once. The specimen was PBMCs. These receptors came from a woman between 40 and 55 years old in good health. Some clones in this sample may be carry-over from other donors' samples.

The chain has TRBV6-1 and TRBJ2-7; D tentatively reads TRBD1 or TRBD2 (6 bases each). The CDR3 length is 15 residues. The germline V and J ends were trimmed by 10 bases and 6 bases, with 25 bases remaining between them. CDR1 MNHNS and CDR2 SASEGT come from the germline V gene. The CDR3 protein is CATTAGDFGASEQYF. The CDR3 region has the DNA TGTGCCACCACCGCAGGGGACTTCGGGGCGTCCGAGCAGTACTTC.

The chain joins TRBV7-2 to TRBJ2-1; TRBD2 aligns across 7 bases. Germline V gene lookup returns CDR1 SGHTA and CDR2 FQGNSA. V gave up 1 base and J gave up 8 bases; unmatched junction bases: 5. The CDR3 length is 14 residues. The CDR3 loop is CASSLGGSSYEQFF. DNA for the CDR3: TGTGCCAGCAGCTTAGGCGGGAGTTCTTATGAGCAGTTCTTC. Together with reference TRBV7-2 and TRBJ2-1, the CDR3 gives the full variable domain: GAGVSQSPSNKVTEKGKDVELRCDPISGHTALYWYRQSLGQGLEFLIYFQGNSAPDKSGLPSDRFSAERTGGSVSTLTIQRTQQEDSAVYLCASSLGGSSYEQFFGPGTRLTVL.

V is TRBV7-7 and J is TRBJ2-5, with D maybe TRBD2 (5 bases). CDR1 is SSHAT, CDR2 FNYEAQ, per germline (reference sequence). Trimming stripped 5 bases from V and 2 bases from J, with 9 bases between. CDR3 size: 13 residues. CDR3 coding DNA: TGTGCCAGCAGCAAAGGACTGCAAGAGACCCAGTACTTC. It encodes CASSKGLQETQYF.

Note on this clone: Other DNA sequences in this specimen translate into the identical CDR3. This chain joins TRBV18 and TRBJ2-7, with TRBD2 as a possible D gene (6 bases). Germline CDR1 and CDR2: KGHSH and LQKENI. The CDR3 has 13 residues. The V end was cut by 3 bases, the J end by 2 bases, with 8 bases between. The CDR3 loop is CASSPGTPYEQYF. The CDR3, as DNA: TGTGCCAGCTCACCCGGGACTCCCTACGAGCAGTACTTC.

The chain combines TRBV7-3 with TRBJ2-1, with 8 nucleotides matching TRBD2. CDR1 and CDR2 from the germline V gene are SGHTA and FQGTGA. The CDR3 contains 16 residues. With 5 bases clipped from V and 0 bases from J, the junction kept 6 bases outside the gene matches. The CDR3 region has the DNA TGTGCCAGCAGCCCCGAGGGGACTAGCTCCTACAATGAGCAGTTCTTC. This encodes CASSPEGTSSYNEQFF.

The chain uses TRBV7-3 and TRBJ2-5, with 11 positions matching TRBD2. J was trimmed by 5 bases and V by 1 base; bases with no gene match: 6. Germline values: CDR1 SGHTA, CDR2 FQGTGA. CDR3 length: 16 residues. The CDR3 here is CASSLIGLAGRETQYF. The CDR3 DNA follows: TGTGCCAGCAGCTTAATCGGACTAGCGGGTAGGGAGACCCAGTACTTC.

This clone was counted between two and nine times. The V call is TRBV7-8, the J call TRBJ2-5, with D possibly being TRBD1 (6 bases). With 2 bases removed from V and 1 base from J, the gap between germline ends came to 14 bases. CDR3 length: 16 amino acids. Germline loops: CDR1 SGHVS, CDR2 FQNEAQ. In DNA, the CDR3 is TGTGCCAGCAGCTTACAACAGGGAACCCCCCAAGAGACCCAGTACTTC. Residues: CASSLQQGTPQETQYF.

The CDR3, as DNA: TGTGCCAGCAGTTTATCCCCAGCTAACGGGGAGCTGTTTTTT. Its translation is CASSLSPANGELFF. The genes are TRBV27 and TRBJ2-2; D is unresolved. The CDR3 consists of 14 residues. The germline V and J ends were trimmed by 0 bases and 7 bases, with 9 bases remaining between them. Germline-derived CDR1 and CDR2 are MNHEY and SMNVEV (reference sequence).

The CDR3 is CASSQAGTDNEKLFF. CDR3 nucleotide sequence: TGCGCCAGCAGCCAAGCCGGGACAGATAATGAAAAACTGTTTTTT. The chain combines TRBV4-1 with TRBJ1-4; 7 nucleotides agree with TRBD1. The CDR3 has 15 amino acids. The germline CDR1 and CDR2 sequences are MGHRA and YSYEKL. V was pared by 1 base and J by 4 bases, with 3 bases of the junction left unmatched.

This rearrangement joins TRBV9 to TRBJ2-3; 8 nucleotides match TRBD2. The V gene's germline CDR1 is SGDLS and CDR2 YYNGEE. The CDR3 totals 15 residues. Trimming removed 1 base from V and 3 bases from J; junction bases left unmatched: 4. The CDR3 region has the DNA TGTGCCAGCAGCGTACACACGGGGGGGACAGATACGCAGTATTTT. Its translation is CASSVHTGGTDTQYF.

The chain recombines TRBV25-1 with TRBJ1-3; TRBD1 aligns across 8 bases. Trimming at V came to 3 bases and at J to 0 bases, leaving 1 base not matched to a gene. The CDR3 is 15 residues long. Germline lookup yields CDR1 MGHDK and CDR2 SYGVNS. The CDR3 region is CASSDTGGSGNTIYF. In DNA, the CDR3 is TGTGCCAGCAGTGATACAGGGGGCTCTGGAAACACCATATATTTT.

This chain links TRBV21-1 with TRBJ2-1. TRBV21-1 is a documented pseudogene. The CDR3 is 11 amino acids. In DNA, the CDR3 is TGTGCCAGCAGCGGACCCCATGAGCAGTTCTTC. Encoded protein: CASSGPHEQFF.

This clone occurred a few times. This chain links TRBV6-1 with TRBJ2-1; 8 bases line up with TRBD2. V was pared by 6 bases and J by 9 bases, with 7 bases of the junction left unmatched. The V gene's germline CDR1 is MNHNS and CDR2 SASEGT. There are 13 residues in the CDR3. The CDR3 coding sequence is TGTGCCAGCAGACGGACTAGCCGGGGTGAGCAGTTCTTC. Amino acid sequence: CASRRTSRGEQFF.

This sequence joins TRBV30 and TRBJ2-5; D gene unclear. Matching the DNA end better, TRBJ2-7 makes the J call doubtful. The CDR3 spans 14 residues. CDR1 and CDR2 from the germline V gene are GTSNPN and SVGIG (reference sequence). CDR3 loop: CAWSRYPFSYEQYF. The CDR3 region has the DNA TGTGCCTGGAGTCGGTACCCCTTCTCCTACGAGCAGTACTTC.

This sequence joins TRBV6-1 and TRBJ2-7, with 7 bases fitting TRBD2. The CDR3 extends over 15 amino acids. J was trimmed by 4 bases and V by 6 bases; bases with no gene match: 12. Germline loops: CDR1 MNHNS, CDR2 SASEGT. CDR3 sequence reads: CASRPDTSAFYEQYF. As DNA, the CDR3 is TGTGCCAGCAGACCCGACACTAGCGCCTTTTACGAGCAGTACTTC.

This rearrangement joins TRBV21-1 to TRBJ2-1; the table assigns TRBD2, which was not confirmed against the DNA. TRBV21-1 is a pseudogene locus. CDR3 length equals 16 residues. CDR3 bases: TGTGCCAGCAGCAAAGGGTTGGACCGCGGGACCCGGGAGCAGTTCTTC. This encodes CASSKGLDRGTREQFF.

The chain links TRBV7-2 to TRBJ2-7, with TRBD2 identical over 9 bases. The germline V gene encodes CDR1 SGHTA and CDR2 FQGNSA. V trimming: 0 bases; J trimming: 2 bases; junction bases outside the gene matches: 5. The CDR3 has 16 residues. This chain's CDR3 is CASSLAGGRATYEQYF. The CDR3 DNA reads as TGTGCCAGCAGCTTAGCGGGCGGGAGGGCTACCTACGAGCAGTACTTC. Complete variable domain (other parts from reference TRBV7-2 and TRBJ2-7): GAGVSQSPSNKVTEKGKDVELRCDPISGHTALYWYRQSLGQGLEFLIYFQGNSAPDKSGLPSDRFSAERTGGSVSTLTIQRTQQEDSAVYLCASSLAGGRATYEQYFGPGTRLTVT.

This clone has just one count. This chain links TRBV11-2 with TRBJ2-3, with 8 bases that match TRBD2. The CDR3 has 17 residues. Per the germline V gene, CDR1 is SGHAT and CDR2 is FQNNGV. After removal of 0 bases from V and 6 bases from J, the junction contained 11 bases not matched to a gene. The CDR3 sequence is CASSLDVGGLAPDTQYF. CDR3 bases: TGTGCCAGCAGCTTAGACGTTGGCGGACTAGCCCCCGATACGCAGTATTTT.

V usage is TRBV5-1 and J usage is TRBJ2-3; 10 bases fit TRBD2. Trimming at V came to 2 bases and at J to 6 bases, leaving 6 bases not matched to a gene. The CDR3 is 15 residues long. Germline V gene data show CDR1 as SGHRS and CDR2 as YFSETQ. This CDR3 reads CASSFPSGRDDTQYF. CDR3 sequence (DNA): TGCGCCAGCAGCTTCCCTAGCGGGAGAGATGATACGCAGTATTTT.

The CDR3 protein is CASSMGQGLFIGNTIYF. CDR3 DNA: TGTGCCAGCAGTATGGGACAGGGGCTCTTTATAGGAAACACCATATATTTT. The chain couples TRBV28 to TRBJ1-3, with 10 nucleotides matching TRBD1. Looked up from germline, CDR1 is MDHEN and CDR2 is SYDVKM. This CDR3 has 17 residues. V trimming: 5 bases; J trimming: 4 bases; junction bases outside the gene matches: 11.

The chain recombines TRBV5-1 with TRBJ2-3, with D perhaps TRBD1 or TRBD2 (5 bases each). Trimming took off 0 bases at V and 5 bases at J, with 13 bases between the two ends. Germline-derived CDR1 and CDR2 are SGHRS and YFSETQ. This CDR3 spans 15 amino acids. The CDR3 region has the DNA TGCGCCAGCAGCTTGGGAGGGGACGAGAGAGATACGCAGTATTTT. Amino acids: CASSLGGDERDTQYF.

This chain uses TRBV5-1 with TRBJ1-2; D unresolved. Germline V CDR1 and CDR2: SGHRS, YFSETQ. This CDR3 has 14 residues. V lost 4 bases to trimming and J lost 7 bases, with 17 bases between them. CDR3 in amino acids: CASSLQEPGSGYTF. CDR3 DNA sequence: TGCGCCAGCAGCCTCCAGGAGCCAGGTTCTGGCTACACCTTC.

The genes are TRBV18 and TRBJ2-2; perhaps TRBD2 as D (6 bases). CDR1 and CDR2 (germline): KGHSH, LQKENI. The CDR3 runs 17 residues. Trimming pared 3 bases from V and 5 bases from J, leaving 19 bases between. CDR3 sequence: CASSPDRSGALTGELFF. The CDR3 DNA reads TGTGCCAGCTCACCTGACCGTTCGGGAGCTCTGACCGGGGAGCTGTTTTTT. Full variable domain (outside the CDR3, taken from reference TRBV18 and TRBJ2-2): NAGVMQNPRHLVRRRGQEARLRCSPMKGHSHVYWYRQLPEEGLKFMVYLQKENIIDESGMPKERFSAEFPKEGPSILRIQQVVRGDSAAYFCASSPDRSGALTGELFFGEGSRLTVL.

In its sample, this clone was seen once. The chain recombines TRBV18 with TRBJ2-1, with TRBD1 matching 8 bases. V shed 0 bases, J shed 8 bases, and the junction held 9 bases outside the gene matches. CDR1 is KGHSH, CDR2 LQKENI, per germline. The CDR3 covers 16 residues. The CDR3 DNA reads as TGTGCCAGCTCACCACCGGAGACAGGGGTCGCCGATGAGCAGTTCTTC. Translating gives CASSPPETGVADEQFF.

This rearrangement joins TRBV6-1 to TRBJ2-7, with D perhaps TRBD1 (5 bases). The V end was cut by 2 bases, the J end by 1 base, with 9 bases between. This CDR3 comprises 14 residues. The germline gives CDR1 MNHNS, CDR2 SASEGT. CDR3: CASSEPRVSYEQYF. In nucleotides, the CDR3 is TGTGCCAGCAGTGAACCCAGGGTTTCCTACGAGCAGTACTTC.

The chain employs TRBV6-1 and TRBJ1-1; D uncertain. CDR3 length: 13 amino acids. The germline V and J ends were trimmed by 7 bases and 0 bases, with 9 bases remaining between them. From germline, CDR1 is MNHNS and CDR2 SASEGT. The CDR3 spells CASKGTMNTEAFF. For the CDR3, the DNA is TGTGCCAGCAAAGGTACAATGAACACTGAAGCTTTCTTT.

J is TRBJ1-1 and V is TRBV28; 7 positions agree with TRBD1. The CDR3 length is 14 residues. V trimming: 6 bases; J trimming: 0 bases; junction bases outside the gene matches: 4. Germline V gives CDR1 MDHEN, CDR2 SYDVKM. The CDR3 region is CASRQGGMNTEAFF. The CDR3 coding sequence is TGTGCCAGCAGGCAGGGGGGAATGAACACTGAAGCTTTCTTT.

This clone was seen only once. V gene TRBV19 combines with J gene TRBJ1-1; the D is unclear. The CDR3 contains 12 residues. V was trimmed by 4 bases and J by 7 bases, leaving 10 bases between them. Germline values: CDR1 LNHDA, CDR2 SQIVND (reference sequence). The CDR3 is CASSKLGNEAFF. Here the CDR3 DNA reads TGTGCCAGTAGTAAACTGGGAAATGAAGCTTTCTTT.

The chain's CDR3 is CASSPVGGAQPQHF. CDR3 bases: TGTGCCAGCAGCCCCGTAGGGGGGGCTCAGCCCCAGCATTTT. The chain links TRBV7-2 to TRBJ1-5; tentative D call: TRBD1 (6 bases). V lost 5 bases, J lost 6 bases, and 14 bases lay in between. The CDR3 length is 14 residues. Per germline, CDR1 SGHTA and CDR2 FQGNSA.

The chain combines TRBV19 with TRBJ1-1; 10 nucleotides agree with TRBD1. The CDR3 spans 14 residues. V shed 6 bases and J 6 bases; nucleotides not matched to a gene: 7. Germline CDR1 LNHDA, CDR2 SQIVND (reference sequence). The CDR3 loop is CASRPGQGVSEAFF. The CDR3 nucleotides read TGTGCCAGTAGGCCCGGACAGGGGGTTTCTGAAGCTTTCTTT.

This sequence joins TRBV11-3 and TRBJ2-7, with 9 bases that match TRBD1. V lost 4 bases and J lost 3; bases outside the gene matches: 4. Germline values: CDR1 SGHNT, CDR2 YENEEA. The CDR3 runs 14 residues. The chain's CDR3 is CASSSGQGGYEQYF. DNA for the CDR3: TGTGCCAGCAGCTCGGGACAGGGTGGCTACGAGCAGTACTTC.